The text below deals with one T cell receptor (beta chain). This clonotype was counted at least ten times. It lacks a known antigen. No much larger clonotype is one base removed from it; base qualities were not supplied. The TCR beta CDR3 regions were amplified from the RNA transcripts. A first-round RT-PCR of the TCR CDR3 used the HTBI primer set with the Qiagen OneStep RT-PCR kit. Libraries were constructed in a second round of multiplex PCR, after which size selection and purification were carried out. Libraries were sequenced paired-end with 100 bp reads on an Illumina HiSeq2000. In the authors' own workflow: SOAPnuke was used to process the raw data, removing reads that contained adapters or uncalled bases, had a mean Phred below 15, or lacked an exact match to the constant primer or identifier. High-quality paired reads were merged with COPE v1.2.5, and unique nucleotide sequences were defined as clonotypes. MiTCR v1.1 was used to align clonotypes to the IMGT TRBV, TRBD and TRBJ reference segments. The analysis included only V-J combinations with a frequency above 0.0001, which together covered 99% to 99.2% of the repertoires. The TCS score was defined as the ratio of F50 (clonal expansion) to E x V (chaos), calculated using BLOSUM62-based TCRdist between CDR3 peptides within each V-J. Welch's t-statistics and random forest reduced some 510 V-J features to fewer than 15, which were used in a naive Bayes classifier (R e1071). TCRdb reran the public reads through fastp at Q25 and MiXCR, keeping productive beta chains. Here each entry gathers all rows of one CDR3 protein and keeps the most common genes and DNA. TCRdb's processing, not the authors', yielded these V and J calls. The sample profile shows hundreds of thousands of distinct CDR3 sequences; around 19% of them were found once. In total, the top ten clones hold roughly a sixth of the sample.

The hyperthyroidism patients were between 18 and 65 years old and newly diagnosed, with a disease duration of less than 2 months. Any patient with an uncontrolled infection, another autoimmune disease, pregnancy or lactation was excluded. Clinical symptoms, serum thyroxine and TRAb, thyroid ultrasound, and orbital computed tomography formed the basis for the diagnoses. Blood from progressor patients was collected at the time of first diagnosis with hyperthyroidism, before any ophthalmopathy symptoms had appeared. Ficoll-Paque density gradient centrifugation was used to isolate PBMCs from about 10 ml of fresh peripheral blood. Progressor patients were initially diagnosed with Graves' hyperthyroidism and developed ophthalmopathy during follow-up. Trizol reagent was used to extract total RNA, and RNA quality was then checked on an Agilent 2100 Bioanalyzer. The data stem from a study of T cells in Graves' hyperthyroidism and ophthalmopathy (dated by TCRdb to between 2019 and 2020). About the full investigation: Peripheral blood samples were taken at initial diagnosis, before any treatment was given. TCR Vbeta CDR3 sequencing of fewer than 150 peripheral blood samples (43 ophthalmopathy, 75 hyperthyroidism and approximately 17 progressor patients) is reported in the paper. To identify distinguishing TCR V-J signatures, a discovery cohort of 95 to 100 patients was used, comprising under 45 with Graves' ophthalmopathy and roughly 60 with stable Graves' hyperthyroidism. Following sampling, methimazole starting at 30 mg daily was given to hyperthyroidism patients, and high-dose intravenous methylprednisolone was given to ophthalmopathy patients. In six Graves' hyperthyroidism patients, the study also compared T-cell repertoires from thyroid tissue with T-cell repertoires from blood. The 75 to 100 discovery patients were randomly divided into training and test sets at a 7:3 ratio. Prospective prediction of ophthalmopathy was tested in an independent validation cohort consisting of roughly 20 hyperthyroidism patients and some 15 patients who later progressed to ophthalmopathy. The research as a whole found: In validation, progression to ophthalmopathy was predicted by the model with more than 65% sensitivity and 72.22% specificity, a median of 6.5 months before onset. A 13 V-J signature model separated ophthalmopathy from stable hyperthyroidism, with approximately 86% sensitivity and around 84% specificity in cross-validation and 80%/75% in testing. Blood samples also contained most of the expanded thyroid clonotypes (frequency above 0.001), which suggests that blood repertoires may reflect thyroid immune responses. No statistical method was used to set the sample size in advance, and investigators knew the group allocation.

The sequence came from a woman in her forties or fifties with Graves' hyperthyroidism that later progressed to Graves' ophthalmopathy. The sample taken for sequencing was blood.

The base sequence is TGTGCCAGCAGCTTCGGCAACGGGGCCACAGATACGCAGTATTTT. Translated, it gives CASSFGNGATDTQYF. The chain employs TRBV11-3 and TRBJ2-3; the D gene is perhaps TRBD1 or TRBD2, each of them matching over 5 bases. Measured from the cysteine to the phenylalanine, the CDR3 is 15 residues long. Here the CDR3 DNA is all that survives: 45 bases in frame from base 1. The junction shows trimming of 3 bases on V and 2 bases on J, plus 12 bases between the germline ends. The germline V gene sets CDR1 to SGHNT and CDR2 to YENEEA.